Ten or more counts support the clone carrying this T cell receptor (beta chain). This specimen belongs to a study of neurological immune-mediated disorders. Trimming took 1 base from V and 8 from J; bases not matched to a gene: 3. The CDR3 length is 15 residues. Germline V gene sequence: CDR1 LGHNA, CDR2 YSLEER. The unsorted libraries were prepared from 2 million PBMCs (stored at -80 C). Over 160 million TCR-beta sequences from 15-18 subjects were obtained in each sequencing run. MiXCR was run by TCRdb on the 5' RACE reads, yielding one entry per CDR3 protein. Of fewer than 60,000 distinct CDR3 sequences in the sample, over 9% were seen once.

Material for sequencing was PBMCs. The chain has TRBV4-3 and TRBJ2-1; 12 nucleotides line up with TRBD2. The receptor was isolated from a man between 70 and 80 years old with HTLV-1-associated myelopathy (HAM/TSP). Here the CDR3 DNA reads TGCGCCAGCAGCCAAGCTAGCGGGAGGGCAGATGAGCAGTTCTTC. It specifies CASSQASGRADEQFF.